Listed below are T cell receptor beta chains from one sample, sequenced in a study of T cell responses to AZD1222 COVID-19 vaccine. TCRdb's table, derived via immunoSEQ multiplex PCR, lists solely in-frame clones and lacks some. The data show over 95,000 clones, 87% seen once. The sequencing used peripheral blood, collected on day 0 of AZD1222 vaccination. The receptors were gathered from an adult in good health. Each CDR3 is given with its conserved first and last residue. Fields, in order: J gene, D gene, V gene, clone size, CDR3 DNA, CDR3 protein. D genes are given only for firm matches. Size is stated for part of the rows, as once, few or many counts, or as a class when the clone is expanded.

TRBJ1-2,TRBD1,TRBV19,NA,TGTGCCAGTAGGGATACAGGGGTGTATGGCTACACCTTC,CASRDTGVYGYTF
TRBJ2-2,TRBD2,TRBV5-1,NA,TGCGCCAGCAGCTTGGTCGCGGGAGGAGGCGGGGAGCTGTTTTTT,CASSLVAGGGGELFF
TRBJ1-1,NA,TRBV6-5,NA,TGTGCCAGCACCTTTAACAGGGCTTCTAACACTGAAGCTTTCTTT,CASTFNRASNTEAFF
TRBJ1-5,NA,TRBV7-9,NA,TGTGCCAGCAGCTTCGGGTATAGCAATCAGCCCCAGCATTTT,CASSFGYSNQPQHF
TRBJ2-5,NA,TRBV2,NA,TGTGCCAGCAGTGAGTCGGGGACCCAGTACTTC,CASSESGTQYF
TRBJ2-1,NA,TRBV11-2,NA,TGTGCCAGCAGCTCCGCTACCCCCCCCGCTTACAATGAGCAGTTCTTC,CASSSATPPAYNEQFF
TRBJ1-3,TRBD1,TRBV6-1,NA,TGTGCCAGCAGTGCATTATCGGAACAGGGGGCACTTGGAAACACCATATATTTT,CASSALSEQGALGNTIYF
TRBJ1-4,TRBD1,TRBV28,NA,TGTGCCAGCAGAAGACGACAGGGTTGGGAAAAACTGTTTTTT,CASRRRQGWEKLFF
TRBJ2-5,TRBD2,TRBV2,NA,TGTGCCTCCAAAGGGAGTAGCGGGATGTTAGAGACCCAGTACTTC,CASKGSSGMLETQYF
TRBJ1-2,NA,TRBV28,NA,TGTGCCAGCAGTTTAGTCGGCTATGGCTACACCTTC,CASSLVGYGYTF
TRBJ2-3,NA,TRBV7-2,NA,TGTGCCAGCAAGGGGAGCACAGATACGCAGTATTTT,CASKGSTDTQYF
TRBJ2-5,TRBD2,TRBV24-1,few,TGTGCCACCAGTCAAACAGGCGGGAGAGAGACCCAGTACTTC,CATSQTGGRETQYF
TRBJ2-5,TRBD2,TRBV18,NA,TGTGCCAGCTCACCGGGACTAAGACTAGCGGGACTACAAGAGACCCAGTACTTC,CASSPGLRLAGLQETQYF
TRBJ1-2,TRBD1,TRBV9,NA,TGTGCCAGCAGCCCCCGACAGGGGAATGGCTACACCTTC,CASSPRQGNGYTF
TRBJ2-7,TRBD2,TRBV5-6,NA,TGTGCCAGCAGCTTCACTAGCGGGAGTAAAGAGCAGTACTTC,CASSFTSGSKEQYF
TRBJ2-1,NA,TRBV28,NA,TGTGCCAGCAGTTACTACTATAGCTCCTACAATGAGCAGTTCTTC,CASSYYYSSYNEQFF
TRBJ2-7,NA,TRBV28,NA,TGTGCCAGCAGTCTTAACTCCTACGAGCAGTACTTC,CASSLNSYEQYF
TRBJ1-1,TRBD1,TRBV19,NA,TGTGCCAGTAGTATGGGGACAGGTTTAGGGACTGAAGCTTTCTTT,CASSMGTGLGTEAFF
TRBJ2-1,NA,TRBV19,once,TGTGCCAGTAGTAGTCGGGCTAGCATTGCCTACAATGAGCAGTTCTTC,CASSSRASIAYNEQFF
TRBJ2-3,NA,TRBV18,NA,TGTGCCAGCTCAATCCAGACGGGAAGCACAGATACGCAGTATTTT,CASSIQTGSTDTQYF
TRBJ2-3,NA,TRBV2,medium-sized,TGTGCCAGCCACTCGGAGGGCCTAAAGCAGTATTTT,CASHSEGLKQYF
TRBJ2-3,NA,TRBV6-6,once,TGTGCCAGCAGTCCTGACAGGAGAACAGATACGCAGTATTTT,CASSPDRRTDTQYF
TRBJ2-5,NA,TRBV20-1,NA,TGCAGTGCTAGAGAAGGGGAGACCCAGTACTTC,CSAREGETQYF
TRBJ1-2,NA,TRBV28,NA,TGTGCGACGGGAGTAGCTTATGGCTACACCTTC,CATGVAYGYTF
TRBJ2-3,NA,TRBV27,NA,TGTGCCAGCAGTTTCGGACCAGATACGCAGTATTTT,CASSFGPDTQYF
TRBJ2-1,NA,TRBV5-4,NA,TGTGCCAGCAGCACCTGGACCAACCCGGGTGAGCAGTTCTTC,CASSTWTNPGEQFF
TRBJ1-4,NA,TRBV7-9,NA,TGTGCCAGCAGCCCCGGGACCCTCCCTAATGAAAAACTGTTTTTT,CASSPGTLPNEKLFF
TRBJ2-7,TRBD1,TRBV28,NA,TGTGCCAGCAGTTCCTCCGACAGGGACGAGCAGTACTTC,CASSSSDRDEQYF
TRBJ2-1,TRBD2,TRBV3-1/TRBV3-2,once,TGTGCCAGCAGCCAAGATATCGAGCGGGAAGGAAGTGAGCAGTTCTTC,CASSQDIEREGSEQFF
TRBJ1-5,NA,TRBV7-9,NA,TGTGCCAGCAGCTTGGGGCAGGGTTATAGCAATCAGCCCCAGCATTTT,CASSLGQGYSNQPQHF
TRBJ1-4,NA,TRBV6-5,NA,TGTGCCAGCAGCCGAAGCTCTAATGAAAAACTGTTTTTT,CASSRSSNEKLFF
TRBJ1-2,NA,TRBV6-2/TRBV6-3,NA,TGTGCCAGCAGTTACCAGCCGATCTATGGCTACACCTTC,CASSYQPIYGYTF
TRBJ1-3,NA,TRBV18,NA,TGTGCCAGCTCTAATAAAGACAGTAACTCTGGAAACACCATATATTTT,CASSNKDSNSGNTIYF
TRBJ1-2,NA,TRBV5-4,NA,TGTGCCAGCAGCTTGGAGGGTACCTCTAACTATGGCTACACCTTC,CASSLEGTSNYGYTF
TRBJ2-7,TRBD2,TRBV27,NA,TGTGCCAGCAGTTTAAAGCGGGAGGGAGAGCAGTACTTC,CASSLKREGEQYF
TRBJ1-4,NA,TRBV7-6,few,TGTGCCAGCAGCCGGGACATCTCTAATGAAAAACTGTTTTTT,CASSRDISNEKLFF
TRBJ2-2,TRBD1,TRBV7-7,NA,TGTGCTAGCAGGGGACAGGGGAACACCGGGGAGCTGTTTTTT,CASRGQGNTGELFF
TRBJ2-7,TRBD2,TRBV7-2,NA,TGTGCCAGCAGCTTAGTAACTAGCGGAACCTACGAGCAGTACTTC,CASSLVTSGTYEQYF
TRBJ1-3,NA,TRBV28,NA,TGTGCCAGCAGTTTGGTGGTCGGAAACACCATATATTTT,CASSLVVGNTIYF
TRBJ2-1,TRBD1,TRBV7-3,NA,TGTGCCAGCAGCTTATGGACAGGGCCCAACAATGAGCAGTTCTTC,CASSLWTGPNNEQFF
TRBJ2-7,NA,TRBV9,NA,TGTGCCAGCAGCGTTGGTAGCGGAGTAACTAGCTCCTACGAGCAGTACTTC,CASSVGSGVTSSYEQYF
TRBJ1-4,NA,TRBV7-9,NA,TGTGCCAGCAGCTCGGCAGAAAAACTGTTTTTT,CASSSAEKLFF
TRBJ2-2,NA,TRBV27,NA,TGTGCCAGCAGTTTGCGTGACACCGGTAAAACCGGGGAGCTGTTTTTT,CASSLRDTGKTGELFF
TRBJ2-2,NA,TRBV28,NA,TGTGCCAGCAGTTTCATGCAGGGCCAGACCGGGGAGCTGTTTTTT,CASSFMQGQTGELFF
TRBJ1-1,TRBD1,TRBV7-2,NA,TGTGCCAGCAGCTTACTAACAGGGGGGACTGAAGCTTTCTTT,CASSLLTGGTEAFF
TRBJ2-5,NA,TRBV2,NA,TGTGCCAACAGAGGCAGGGCTCCCCTTCTCCAAGAGACCCAGTACTTC,CANRGRAPLLQETQYF
TRBJ2-1,TRBD1,TRBV24-1,NA,TGTGCCACCAGTGATTACGCCGGGACAGCCATAAATGAGCAGTTCTTC,CATSDYAGTAINEQFF
TRBJ2-5,NA,TRBV27,NA,TGTGCCAGCAAACTATGGTCCGGGACCCAAGAGACCCAGTACTTC,CASKLWSGTQETQYF
TRBJ1-2,NA,TRBV27,NA,TGTGCCAGCAGTTTGATGGGGAACAGAGCTAACTATGGCTACACCTTC,CASSLMGNRANYGYTF
TRBJ1-3,TRBD1,TRBV28,NA,TGTGCCGGACAGGGGGCACAAGGAAACACCATATATTTT,CAGQGAQGNTIYF
TRBJ1-5,NA,TRBV6-5,NA,NA,CASSTTVDSNQPQHF